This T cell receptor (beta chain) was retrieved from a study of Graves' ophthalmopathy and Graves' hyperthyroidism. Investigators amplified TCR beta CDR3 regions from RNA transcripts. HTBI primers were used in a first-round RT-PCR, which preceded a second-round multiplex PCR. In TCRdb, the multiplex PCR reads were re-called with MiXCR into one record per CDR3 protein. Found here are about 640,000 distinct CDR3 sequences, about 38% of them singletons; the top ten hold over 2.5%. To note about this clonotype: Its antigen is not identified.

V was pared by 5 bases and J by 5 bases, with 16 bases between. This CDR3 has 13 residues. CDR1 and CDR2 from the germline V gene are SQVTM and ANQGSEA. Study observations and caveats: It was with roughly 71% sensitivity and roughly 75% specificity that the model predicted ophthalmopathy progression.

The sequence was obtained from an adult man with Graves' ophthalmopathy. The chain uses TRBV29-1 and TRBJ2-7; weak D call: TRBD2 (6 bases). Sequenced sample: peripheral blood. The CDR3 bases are TGCAGCGTTTTTGACGGGGGTATCCACGAGCAGTACTTC. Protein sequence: CSVFDGGIHEQYF.